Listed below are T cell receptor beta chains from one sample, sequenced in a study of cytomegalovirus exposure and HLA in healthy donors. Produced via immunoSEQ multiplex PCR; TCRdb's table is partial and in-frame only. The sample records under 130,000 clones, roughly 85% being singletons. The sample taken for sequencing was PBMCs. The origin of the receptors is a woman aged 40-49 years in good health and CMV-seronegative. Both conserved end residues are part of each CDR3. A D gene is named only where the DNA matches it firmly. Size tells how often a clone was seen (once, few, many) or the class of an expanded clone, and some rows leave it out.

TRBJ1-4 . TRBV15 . TGTGCCACCAGCAGAGTTGGCATATCCGAAAAACTGTTTTTT CATSRVGISEKLFF
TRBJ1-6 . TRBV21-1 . TGTGCCAGCAGCAAAGATGAGACAGGGTTGTATTCACCCCTCCACTTT CASSKDETGLYSPLHF
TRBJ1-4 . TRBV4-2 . TGTGCCAGCAGCCAAGATTTGGTTGGGGCGGAAGAAAAACTGTTTTTT CASSQDLVGAEEKLFF
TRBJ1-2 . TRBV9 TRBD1 TGTGCCAGCGCCCCCGCTCTGGACAGGGGTGGCTACACCTTC CASAPALDRGGYTF
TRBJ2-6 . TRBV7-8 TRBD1 TGTGCCAGCAGCAGACAGGGGACATCTGGGGCCAACGTCCTGACTTTC CASSRQGTSGANVLTF
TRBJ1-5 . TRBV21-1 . TGTGCCAGCAGCCAAATCTCGGGACATAGCAATCAGCCCCAGCATTTT CASSQISGHSNQPQHF
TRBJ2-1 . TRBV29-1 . TGCAGCGTTGAAGAGTCCTTCAATGAGCAGTTCTTC CSVEESFNEQFF
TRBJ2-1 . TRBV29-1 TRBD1 TGCAGCGTTGAATTCTCTGGGACAGACATCCTGAATGAGCAGTTCTTC CSVEFSGTDILNEQFF
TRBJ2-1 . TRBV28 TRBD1 TGTGCCAGCAGCAGGACAGGGGGCCTATTGCACTCTTCCAATGAGCAGTTCTTC CASSRTGGLLHSSNEQFF
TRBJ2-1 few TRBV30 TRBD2 TGTGCCTGGATAACGCGGGAGGGCCTCTACAATGAGCAGTTCTTC CAWITREGLYNEQFF
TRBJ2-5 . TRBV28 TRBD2 TGTGCCAGCAGTGACAGCGGGGCTAGCGGGGGGGCAGAGACCCAGTACTTC CASSDSGASGGAETQYF
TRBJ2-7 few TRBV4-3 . TGCGCCAGCAGCCAAGCCAGACAAAGCGAGCAGTACTTC CASSQARQSEQYF
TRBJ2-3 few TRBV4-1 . TGCGCCAGCAGCCAAGGTGCTGGGGGGGCCACAGATACGCAGTATTTT CASSQGAGGATDTQYF
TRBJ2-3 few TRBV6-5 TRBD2 TGTGCCAGCAGTTACTCAATAGCGGGGGGGTCTCATACGCAGTATTTT CASSYSIAGGSHTQYF
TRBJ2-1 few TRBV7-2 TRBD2 TGTGCCAGCAGCTTAGGGGCTAGCGGGAGCAATGAGCAGTTCTTC CASSLGASGSNEQFF
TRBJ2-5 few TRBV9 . TGTGCCAGCAGCGTAGCCGGGAGAGGAGAGACCCAGTACTTC CASSVAGRGETQYF
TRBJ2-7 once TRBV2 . TGTGCCGCGGGACAGAGCTCCTACGAGCAGTACTTC CAAGQSSYEQYF
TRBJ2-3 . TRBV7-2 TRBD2 TGTGCCAGCAGCCAGCCTACCCTGCGGGGGTCCACAGATACGCAGTATTTT CASSQPTLRGSTDTQYF
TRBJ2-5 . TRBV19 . TGTGCCAGTAGTATCCGGGGAGGGGGTCAAGAGACCCAGTACTTC CASSIRGGGQETQYF
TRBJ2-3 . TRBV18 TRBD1 TGTGCCAGTGAACAGGGGGCGATAGGAACAGATACGCAGTATTTT CASEQGAIGTDTQYF
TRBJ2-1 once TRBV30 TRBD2 TGTGCCTGGAGCGAGACCGGGACTACGATCAATGAGCAGTTCTTC CAWSETGTTINEQFF
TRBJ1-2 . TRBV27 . TGTGCCAGCAGTCCCCGGCGGGGGCCCAACTATGGCTACACCTTC CASSPRRGPNYGYTF
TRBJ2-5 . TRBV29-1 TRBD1 TGCAGCGCTCGGACAGGGGTAGAGACCCAGTACTTC CSARTGVETQYF
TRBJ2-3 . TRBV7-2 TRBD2 TGTGCCAGCAGCTTAGACGGGGGGACCACAGATACGCAGTATTTT CASSLDGGTTDTQYF
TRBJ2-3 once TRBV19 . TGTGCCAGTACTCAAGGGGGAGGGGCCAACACAGATACGCAGTATTTT CASTQGGGANTDTQYF
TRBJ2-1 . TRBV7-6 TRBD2 TGTGCCAGCAGCTTAGGGCGGGGGGACTACAATGAGCAGTTCTTC CASSLGRGDYNEQFF
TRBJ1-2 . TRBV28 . TGTGCCAGCACCTACCCGAGGTCTAACTATGGCTACACCTTC CASTYPRSNYGYTF
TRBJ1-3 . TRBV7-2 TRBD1 TGTGCCAGCAGCTTACAAACACAGGGGGGAAACACCATATATTTT CASSLQTQGGNTIYF
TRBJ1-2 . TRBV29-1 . TGCAGCGTTGAGGGGCTGGATGGCTACACCTTC CSVEGLDGYTF
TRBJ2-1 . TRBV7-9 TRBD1 TGTGCCAGCAGCTTAGCCTCCGGGACAGATAACTACAATGAGCAGTTCTTC CASSLASGTDNYNEQFF
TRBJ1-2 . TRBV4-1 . TGCGCCAGCAGCCAAGTTGAAGTCGGGAACTATGGCTACACCTTC CASSQVEVGNYGYTF
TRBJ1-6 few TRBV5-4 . TGTGCCAGCAGCTTGGACCCCTCGCGGGGGATTGGTATTTCACCCCTCCACTTT CASSLDPSRGIGISPLHF
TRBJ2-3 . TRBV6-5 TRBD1 TGTGCCAGCAGTCGCGGGACAGGTCCGGATACGCAGTATTTT CASSRGTGPDTQYF
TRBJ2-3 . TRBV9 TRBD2 TGTGCCAGCAGCACCTCGGGGGGTTTGGCTACGCAGTATTTT CASSTSGGLATQYF
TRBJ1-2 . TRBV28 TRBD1 TGTGCCAGCAGGGGAGACAGGGTCTATGGCTACACCTTC CASRGDRVYGYTF
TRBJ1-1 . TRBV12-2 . TGTGCAAGTCGCTCCGAATACAGGGTATTGAACACTGAAGCTTTCTTT CASRSEYRVLNTEAFF
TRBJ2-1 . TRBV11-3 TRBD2 TGTGCCAGCAGCTTACGCAGCCTAGCGGGAGCGGTCTACAATGAGCAGTTCTTC CASSLRSLAGAVYNEQFF
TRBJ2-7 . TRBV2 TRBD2 TGTGCCAGTCAGCGGGGGGGCTTTTACGAGCAGTACTTC CASQRGGFYEQYF
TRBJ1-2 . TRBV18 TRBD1 TGTGCCAGCTCGCCCGCCGGACAGGACCTTTATGGCTACACCTTC CASSPAGQDLYGYTF
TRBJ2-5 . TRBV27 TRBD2 TGTGCCAGCAGGTCGACGGGGGGACAAGAGACCCAGTACTTC CASRSTGGQETQYF
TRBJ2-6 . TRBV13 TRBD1 TGTGCCAGCAGCTCCGGGGGGACAGGGAACTCTGGGGCCAACGTCCTGACTTTC CASSSGGTGNSGANVLTF
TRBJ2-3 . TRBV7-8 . TGTGCCAGCAGCCCCCAGCGAAGGTTCCATCGTGAAGATACGCAGTATTTT CASSPQRRFHREDTQYF